Presented here are 14 T cell receptor beta chains from one specimen sequenced in a study of cytomegalovirus exposure and HLA in healthy donors. Primers included in the PCR were 60 Vbeta and 13 Jbeta primers. This table comes from immunoSEQ multiplex PCR, and its TCRdb copy is limited to in-frame clones, with some not included. The sample includes some 200,000 clones, roughly 73% of them seen just once. Material for sequencing was PBMCs. Receptors were obtained from a woman in her 30s in good health and CMV-seronegative.

V gene TRBV5-5 combines with J gene TRBJ1-5, with unresolved D. The length of the CDR3 is 13 residues. V lost 2 bases to trimming and J lost 4 bases, with 7 bases between them. CDR1 and CDR2 (germline): SGHKS, YYEKEE (reference sequence). This CDR3 is CASSFGVNQPQHF. The CDR3 DNA reads TGTGCCAGCAGCTTCGGGGTGAATCAGCCCCAGCATTTT.

This clone was seen more than once but under ten times. V gene TRBV5-4 combines with J gene TRBJ2-3; D is perhaps TRBD1 (6 bases). The germline V and J ends were trimmed by 5 bases and 1 base, with 11 bases remaining between them. Germline loops: CDR1 SGHNT, CDR2 YYREEE (reference sequence). The CDR3 totals 14 residues. The CDR3, as DNA: TGTGCCAGCAGGGAGGACAGCCGCACAGATACGCAGTATTTT. This encodes CASREDSRTDTQYF.

The V gene is TRBV14, the J gene TRBJ2-1; a possible D gene is TRBD2 (6 bases). With 0 bases removed from V and 2 bases from J, the gap between germline ends came to 14 bases. Germline V gene sequence: CDR1 SGHDN, CDR2 FVKESK. The CDR3 is 17 amino acids. In nucleotides, the CDR3 is TGTGCCAGCAGCCAAGATTTTCAACTAGCCACCTACAATGAGCAGTTCTTC. Protein sequence: CASSQDFQLATYNEQFF.

The chain employs TRBV5-8 and TRBJ2-1; TRBD2 agrees at 7 bases. V lost 1 base, J lost 2 bases, and 9 bases stayed unmatched. Germline V gene sequence: CDR1 SGHTS, CDR2 YDEGEE. The CDR3 extends over 17 amino acids. This CDR3 is CASSLKGLADPYNEQFF. The CDR3 DNA reads TGTGCCAGCAGCTTGAAAGGGCTAGCGGACCCCTACAATGAGCAGTTCTTC.

This clone was seen a handful of times. The chain combines TRBV30 with TRBJ2-1; D call uncertain. Germline V gives CDR1 GTSNPN, CDR2 SVGIG (reference sequence). This CDR3 spans 13 amino acids. With 0 bases removed from V and 4 bases from J, the gap between germline ends came to 7 bases. The CDR3 protein is CAWSVTHYNEQFF. The CDR3 region has the DNA TGTGCCTGGAGTGTGACTCATTACAATGAGCAGTTCTTC. The whole variable domain, filled in from reference TRBV30 and TRBJ2-1, reads SQTIHQWPATLVQPVGSPLSLECTVEGTSNPNLYWYRQAAGRGLQLLFYSVGIGQISSEVPQNLSASRPQDRQFILSSKKLLLSDSGFYLCAWSVTHYNEQFFGPGTRLTVL.

This clone was recorded only once. V usage is TRBV4-3 and J usage is TRBJ2-5; D is perhaps TRBD2 (6 bases). This CDR3 is 13 amino acids long. V lost 1 base and J lost 5, with 8 bases in between. Germline values: CDR1 LGHNA, CDR2 YSLEER. CDR3 nucleotide sequence: TGCGCCAGCAGCCAAGGGGCGGGGGAGACCCAGTACTTC. Protein product: CASSQGAGETQYF.

The CDR3 nucleotides are TGTGCCAGCAGCGCGGGCTCTGGCTCCTACGAGCAGTACTTC. Amino acid sequence: CASSAGSGSYEQYF. The chain uses TRBV5-4 and TRBJ2-7; possible D gene TRBD2, 5 bases. CDR1 is SGHNT, CDR2 YYREEE, per germline (reference sequence). The CDR3 extends over 14 amino acids. V dropped 4 bases and J dropped 0 bases, with 11 bases sitting between them.

V is TRBV5-6 and J is TRBJ1-2, with D possibly TRBD1 on 5 matching bases. Trimming stripped 2 bases from V and 7 bases from J, with 12 bases between. Germline CDR1 SGHDT, CDR2 YYEEEE. This CDR3 has 13 residues. CDR3 DNA: TGTGCCAGCAGCTTCGGGCAAAGGGGTGGCTACACCTTC. The encoded protein is CASSFGQRGGYTF.

The chain recombines TRBV7-3 with TRBJ2-3, with 15 bases matching TRBD2. This CDR3 comprises 15 residues. CDR1 is SGHTA and CDR2 is FQGTGA in the germline V gene. The V and J ends lost 6 bases and 7 bases, in that order; junction bases with no gene match: 5. This CDR3 is CASSRTSGGANTQYF. The CDR3, as DNA: TGTGCCAGCAGTCGGACTAGCGGGGGGGCCAATACGCAGTATTTT.

This clone was recorded only once. This sequence joins TRBV18 and TRBJ2-1; the match to TRBD2 covers 14 bases. There are 16 residues in the CDR3. CDR1 is KGHSH, CDR2 LQKENI, per germline. Trimming removed 3 bases from V and 7 bases from J; junction bases left unmatched: 5. In DNA form, the CDR3 reads TGTGCCAGCTCACCCGGGACTAGCGGGAGTCAGAATGAGCAGTTCTTC. Its protein is CASSPGTSGSQNEQFF.

This chain connects TRBV27 to TRBJ1-2; 10 nucleotides agree with TRBD1. J gave up 4 bases and V 0 bases, and 2 bases lay outside the gene matches. The CDR3 loop spans 15 amino acids. Germline V gene data show CDR1 as MNHEY and CDR2 as SMNVEV (reference sequence). CDR3: CASSLSGTGVYGYTF. The CDR3 coding sequence is TGTGCCAGCAGTTTATCCGGGACAGGGGTCTATGGCTACACCTTC.

This chain connects TRBV20-1 to TRBJ2-7; D is unresolved. This CDR3 is 10 amino acids long. The ends were cut back, 5 bases at V and 7 bases at J, with 9 bases in the middle. The germline V gene encodes CDR1 DFQATT and CDR2 SNEGSKA (reference sequence). CDR3 sequence: CSAALREQYF. The DNA for the CDR3 is TGCAGTGCTGCGTTACGGGAGCAGTACTTC.

The chain employs TRBV27 and TRBJ2-5, with 10 bases that match TRBD2. Matching the DNA end better, TRBJ2-7 makes the J call doubtful. This CDR3 spans 16 amino acids. Germline V CDR1 and CDR2: MNHEY, SMNVEV (reference sequence). The CDR3 nucleotides read TGTGCCAGCAGTTCGCTAGCGGGAGAGGTCCCTTACGAGCAGTACTTC. This sequence encodes CASSSLAGEVPYEQYF.

V gene TRBV4-1 combines with J gene TRBJ1-1; tentatively, D is TRBD1 (5 bases). The CDR3 runs 15 residues. Germline CDR1 and CDR2: MGHRA and YSYEKL. Trimming removed 3 bases from V and 0 bases from J, with 11 bases in between. The CDR3 loop is CASSQGPRMNTEAFF. The CDR3 DNA reads as TGCGCCAGCAGCCAGGGGCCAAGGATGAACACTGAAGCTTTCTTT.